This T cell receptor (beta chain) was recovered during a study of early T cells in non-severe SARS-CoV-2 infection. Turning to the study itself: Unsorted whole-blood RNA was sequenced in bulk, leaving chains unpaired. Study-level points and caveats: Matching with VDJdb favored anti-spike CD8 responses (missing private and CD4 specificities).

The CDR3 sequence is 14 residues long. After removal of 6 bases from V and 5 bases from J, the junction contained 6 bases not matched to a gene. Germline CDR1 and CDR2: LNHDA and SQIVND (reference sequence). Unique molecular identifiers were affixed to single, distinct cDNA molecules. TCRdb ran MiXCR on the 5' RACE reads and lists one entry per CDR3 protein. The table includes about 100,000 distinct CDR3 sequences, over 8.5% detected once. The sample holds a few counts of this clonotype. Antigen unknown. Material for sequencing was whole blood. V is TRBV19 and J is TRBJ2-3; 9 nucleotides match TRBD2. The receptor comes from an adult who was a healthcare worker with PCR-confirmed SARS-CoV-2 infection or an uninfected control (not recorded which). The CDR3 loop reads CASSLAGNGDTQYF. In DNA form, the CDR3 reads TGTGCCAGTAGCCTAGCGGGAAACGGAGATACGCAGTATTTT.